These 2 T cell receptor beta chains were all obtained from the same sample, sequenced in a study of blood T cell repertoires in COVID-19. Repertoires were generated with immunoSEQ multiplex PCR, while TCRdb's copy carries only in-frame clones and drops some. The table lists tens of thousands of clones, around nine tenths of them singletons, with 5.5% to 7.5% in the top ten. Sequencing was performed on peripheral blood. These receptors were taken from a man in his forties with acute or convalescent COVID-19.

The chain uses TRBV11-2 and TRBJ2-1; 13 bases match TRBD2. The germline V gene encodes CDR1 SGHAT and CDR2 FQNNGV. The CDR3 contains 17 residues. Losses at the gene ends were 4 bases for V and 8 bases for J; bases not matched to a gene: 11. CDR3 in amino acids: CASSSSRGLAGVHEQFF. The CDR3 nucleotides read TGTGCCAGCAGCTCCAGCAGAGGACTAGCGGGAGTCCATGAGCAGTTCTTC.

V and J are TRBV30 and TRBJ2-7, with unresolved D. Germline-derived CDR1 and CDR2 are GTSNPN and SVGIG (reference sequence). The CDR3 has 16 residues. Trimming took 7 bases from V and 0 from J, leaving 22 bases between them. CDR3 in amino acids: CAFLSPAETHSYEQYF. CDR3 nucleotide sequence: TGTGCCTTCCTAAGCCCGGCGGAAACTCACTCCTACGAGCAGTACTTC. The complete variable domain, with remaining parts taken from reference TRBV30 and TRBJ2-7, reads SQTIHQWPATLVQPVGSPLSLECTVEGTSNPNLYWYRQAAGRGLQLLFYSVGIGQISSEVPQNLSASRPQDRQFILSSKKLLLSDSGFYLCAFLSPAETHSYEQYFGPGTRLTVT.